Shown below are 21 T cell receptor beta chains from a single sample sequenced in a study of T cells in tuberculosis. Libraries were prepared by immunoSEQ multiplex PCR; TCRdb keeps only in-frame clonotypes and omits some of them. The data contain about 49,000 clones, roughly 96% of them singletons. As for time point: new active TB diagnosis, blood taken before or within 7 days of starting treatment. The sequencing here drew on PBMCs, taken at tuberculosis diagnosis. Receptors originate from an adult with tuberculosis.

The rearrangement joins TRBV13 to TRBJ2-3; tentative D call: TRBD1 (6 bases). The CDR3 extends over 14 amino acids. The V and J ends lost 5 bases and 4 bases respectively, with 13 bases between them. Germline V gives CDR1 PRHDT, CDR2 FYEKMQ (reference sequence). The CDR3 reads CASSLTGFPDTQYF. The CDR3 DNA follows: TGTGCCAGCAGCCTCACAGGGTTTCCAGATACGCAGTATTTT.

This clone was observed a single time. V and J are TRBV4-3 and TRBJ2-3, with 11 bases that match TRBD2. The germline gives CDR1 LGHNA, CDR2 YSLEER. The CDR3 totals 17 residues. Losses at the gene ends were 1 base for V and 4 bases for J; bases not matched to a gene: 7. The CDR3 DNA reads as TGCGCCAGCAGCCAAGGGCCGACTAGCGGGACGTCAGATACGCAGTATTTT. Translated, it gives CASSQGPTSGTSDTQYF.

CDR3 residues: CASSPPVGLGHQPQHF. DNA for the CDR3: TGTGCCAGCAGTCCACCAGTGGGACTCGGGCATCAGCCCCAGCATTTT. This sequence joins TRBV28 and TRBJ1-5; D perhaps matches TRBD1 (5 bases). This CDR3 comprises 16 residues. Germline V gives CDR1 MDHEN, CDR2 SYDVKM. Trimming took 5 bases from V and 5 from J, leaving 19 bases between them. The complete variable domain, with remaining parts taken from reference TRBV28 and TRBJ1-5, reads DVKVTQSSRYLVKRTGEKVFLECVQDMDHENMFWYRQDPGLGLRLIYFSYDVKMKEKGDIPEGYSVSREKKERFSLILESASTNQTSMYLCASSPPVGLGHQPQHFGDGTRLSIL.

This chain joins TRBV15 and TRBJ1-5, with 7 bases identical to TRBD1. Germline assignment: CDR1 LNHNV and CDR2 YYDKDF (reference sequence). The V segment lost 1 base and the J segment 1 base; nucleotides outside the gene matches: 4. The CDR3 consists of 16 residues. The CDR3 loop reads CATSRVTGVSNQPQHF. The CDR3 region has the DNA TGTGCCACCAGCAGAGTTACAGGGGTAAGCAATCAGCCCCAGCATTTT.

V gene TRBV7-2 combines with J gene TRBJ2-7; a possible D gene is TRBD1 (6 bases). From germline, CDR1 is SGHTA and CDR2 FQGNSA. The CDR3 runs to 15 residues. V shed 5 bases and J shed 3 bases, with 17 bases lying between them. CDR3 DNA sequence: TGTGCCAGCAGCACCGACCCGGGACACCTCTACGAGCAGTACTTC. It yields the protein CASSTDPGHLYEQYF.

V gene TRBV6-5 combines with J gene TRBJ2-7; 8 nucleotides line up with TRBD1. Germline CDR1 reads MNHEY; CDR2 reads SVGAGI. V lost 0 bases and J lost 4; bases outside the gene matches: 5. The length of the CDR3 is 15 residues. The CDR3 protein is CASSYSSQGAYEQYF. The CDR3 DNA reads TGTGCCAGCAGTTACTCGAGTCAGGGGGCTTACGAGCAGTACTTC.

The chain is built from TRBV11-2 and TRBJ2-7; 8 nucleotides align to TRBD2. Germline values: CDR1 SGHAT, CDR2 FQNNGV. The CDR3 length is 16 residues. With 4 bases clipped from V and 2 bases from J, the junction kept 10 bases outside the gene matches. The CDR3 loop is CASSSHRLARPYEQYF. The CDR3 nucleotides are TGTGCCAGCAGCTCGCACCGACTAGCGAGACCCTACGAGCAGTACTTC.

The chain has TRBV4-1 and TRBJ1-1; D is unresolved. Trimming left V 4 bases short and J 0 bases short, with 12 bases between. Germline-derived CDR1 and CDR2 are MGHRA and YSYEKL. The CDR3 length is 15 residues. The DNA of the CDR3 is TGCGCCAGCAGCCCGTGGCTCATAATGAACACTGAAGCTTTCTTT. Its translation is CASSPWLIMNTEAFF.

The V gene is TRBV6-5, the J gene TRBJ1-1; 7 nucleotides line up with TRBD1. Germline lookup yields CDR1 MNHEY and CDR2 SVGAGI. V lost 5 bases, J lost 5 bases, and 11 bases stayed unmatched. The CDR3 sequence is 15 residues long. The CDR3 is CASSPYRGGRTEAFF. As DNA, the CDR3 is TGTGCCAGCAGTCCCTACAGGGGTGGGAGGACTGAAGCTTTCTTT.

The rearrangement uses TRBV4-3 and TRBJ2-7, with D possibly TRBD1 on 6 matching bases. V shed 1 base and J shed 2 bases, with 9 bases lying between them. Germline CDR1 LGHNA, CDR2 YSLEER. CDR3 length equals 14 residues. The DNA of the CDR3 is TGCGCCAGCAGCCAAGGAACAGGGACCTACGAGCAGTACTTC. Translation gives CASSQGTGTYEQYF.

The rearrangement uses TRBV28 and TRBJ1-5, with a tentative D call TRBD1 (6 bases). Trimming cost V 2 bases and J 7 bases, with 12 bases left between them. This CDR3 contains 14 residues. Germline assignment: CDR1 MDHEN and CDR2 SYDVKM. The CDR3 DNA reads TGTGCCAGCAGTTTACCAGGGGCACCCCAGCCCCAGCATTTT. Protein: CASSLPGAPQPQHF.

This clone is a singleton in its sample. The rearrangement joins TRBV6-6 to TRBJ1-3; 7 nucleotides align to TRBD1. Trimming cost V 2 bases and J 5 bases; bases outside gene matches: 6. The CDR3 is 15 amino acids. CDR1 and CDR2 (germline): MNHNY, SVGAGI (reference sequence). The DNA for the CDR3 is TGTGCCAGCAGTTACGGCAGGGGGAATCGAAACACCATATATTTT. Residues: CASSYGRGNRNTIYF.

The chain has TRBV7-3 and TRBJ2-1, with 7 positions matching TRBD2. The CDR3 contains 17 residues. Unmatched junction bases numbered 13, after V lost 5 bases and J lost 3 bases. CDR1 SGHTA and CDR2 FQGTGA come from the germline V gene. CDR3 sequence (DNA): TGTGCCAGCAGCCTCCTCGCCCGAGCGGGGCACTACAATGAGCAGTTCTTC. It codes for CASSLLARAGHYNEQFF.

V is TRBV4-1 and J is TRBJ2-7; D might be TRBD2 (6 bases). The CDR3 has 15 residues. The germline gives CDR1 MGHRA, CDR2 YSYEKL. The germline V and J ends were trimmed by 0 bases and 3 bases, with 12 bases remaining between them. The CDR3 coding sequence is TGCGCCAGCAGCCAAGATTCGGGGGAGAGCTACGAGCAGTACTTC. The encoded protein is CASSQDSGESYEQYF.

The chain links TRBV29-1 to TRBJ2-7; TRBD2 matches 7 bases. The CDR3 totals 13 residues. Germline lookup yields CDR1 SQVTM and CDR2 ANQGSEA. V gave up 4 bases and J gave up 3 bases; unmatched junction bases: 6. The CDR3 DNA reads as TGCAGCGTTGTTAGGGAGGGAAACTACGAGCAGTACTTC. It encodes CSVVREGNYEQYF.

The J gene is TRBJ1-3, the V gene TRBV30; D gene uncertain. The germline V gene has CDR1 GTSNPN and CDR2 SVGIG (reference sequence). The CDR3 loop spans 14 amino acids. Between the trimmed V and J ends, which lost 3 bases and 0 bases, there was a span of 9 bases. In DNA, the CDR3 is TGTGCCTGGAGCAGTACTAACTCTGGAAACACCATATATTTT. This gives the protein CAWSSTNSGNTIYF.

The rearrangement links TRBV11-2 to TRBJ2-2, with D hard to call. The CDR3 spans 16 residues. Germline CDR1 SGHAT, CDR2 FQNNGV. The V and J ends lost 1 base and 2 bases respectively, with 11 bases between them. CDR3 region: CASSLAVNLNTGELFF. The CDR3 DNA follows: TGTGCCAGCAGCTTAGCGGTGAATCTAAACACCGGGGAGCTGTTTTTT.

The rearrangement links TRBV6-1 to TRBJ2-5; D gene uncertain. This CDR3 has 15 amino acids. The V gene lost 7 bases and the J gene lost 5 bases, with 20 bases spanning the gap. Per germline, CDR1 MNHNS and CDR2 SASEGT. The CDR3 nucleotides read TGTGCCAGCACGCAGGCAGCTCTCAGCCGGGAGACCCAGTACTTC. Translated, it gives CASTQAALSRETQYF.

This sequence joins TRBV5-1 and TRBJ1-3; a weak D match, TRBD1 (6 bases). Looked up from germline, CDR1 is SGHRS and CDR2 is YFSETQ. The CDR3 spans 16 residues. Trimming cost V 0 bases and J 4 bases, with 14 bases left between them. As DNA, the CDR3 is TGCGCCAGCAGCTTGGCCTTAGGGACATCGGGAAACACCATATATTTT. It translates to CASSLALGTSGNTIYF.

CDR3 residues: CASSEALPGQGAAFF. The CDR3 DNA follows: TGTGCCAGCAGTGAAGCGCTTCCAGGGCAGGGTGCAGCTTTCTTT. The V and J genes are TRBV6-1 and TRBJ1-1, with a possible D match to TRBD1 (5 bases). CDR1 and CDR2 from the germline V gene are MNHNS and SASEGT. The CDR3 contains 15 residues. V dropped 0 bases and J dropped 10 bases, with 18 bases sitting between them.

The chain employs TRBV7-8 and TRBJ2-5, with D possibly matching TRBD1 (7 bases). This CDR3 has 16 residues. The germline CDR1 and CDR2 sequences are SGHVS and FQNEAQ. V lost 1 base, J lost 7 bases, and 19 bases lay in between. CDR3 nucleotides: TGTGCCAGCAGCTTAGGACGCCTTTCGGAGGGGGCGACCCAGTACTTC. Its translation: CASSLGRLSEGATQYF.